This TCR beta chain was sequenced in a study of shared clonotypes between healthy human individuals. The overall study: Donor ages ranged 18 to 49 years: two women, a few men.

CDR1 and CDR2 from the germline V gene are SGHAT and FQNNGV. V dropped 2 bases and J dropped 7 bases, with 15 bases sitting between them. The CDR3 runs to 14 residues. The protocol was immunoSEQ multiplex PCR, while the TCRdb copy is restricted to in-frame clones and leaves out a portion. The data hold about a million clones, with about 80% observed a single time. As regards this clone: Its target is not known.

Overall study results and limits: Four donors had around 5% of their naive CD4 clonotypes in common.

The sequencing input was memory CD4+ T cells sorted from blood. Subset of the sample: CD45RA-negative fraction. The V gene is TRBV11-2, the J gene TRBJ2-7, with D maybe TRBD2 (6 bases). The receptor comes from a man younger than 35 in good health. The CDR3 bases are TGTGCCAGCAGCTTAATGCGGGGCATGGGGGAGCAGTACTTC. It encodes CASSLMRGMGEQYF.